The 12 T cell receptor beta chains presented below share a single source sample, sequenced in a study of T cells in Graves' hyperthyroidism and ophthalmopathy. The investigators amplified TCR beta CDR3 regions from RNA transcripts. The HTBI primer set drove a first-round RT-PCR of the TCR CDR3. TCRdb re-derived calls from the multiplex PCR reads in MiXCR, one entry per CDR3 protein. The sample consists of around 190,000 distinct CDR3 sequences, roughly a sixth of them appearing once. The sample consisted of blood. The receptors here all came from a woman in her 50s with Graves' hyperthyroidism.

The table lists this clonotype with a few counts. The V call is TRBV4-2, the J call TRBJ1-3, with D uncertain. The V and J ends lost 0 bases and 4 bases respectively, with 10 bases between them. There are 15 residues in the CDR3. Germline V gene sequence: CDR1 LGHNA, CDR2 YNFKEQ. As DNA, the CDR3 is TGTGCCAGCAGCCAAGATCCCAATGGGGGAAACACCATATATTTT. It yields the protein CASSQDPNGGNTIYF.

V and J are TRBV28 and TRBJ1-1; D call uncertain. CDR1 is MDHEN and CDR2 is SYDVKM in the germline V gene. The CDR3 runs 16 residues. V lost 4 bases and J lost 1, with 16 bases in between. The CDR3: CASSSPAVLKNTEAFF. DNA for the CDR3: TGTGCCAGCAGTTCCCCAGCTGTACTCAAGAACACTGAAGCTTTCTTT.

The CDR3: CASSQDIRGTQYF. Written as DNA, the CDR3 is TGTGCCAGCAGCCAAGACATTCGAGGGACCCAGTACTTC. V and J are TRBV3-1 and TRBJ2-5, with D unclear. The V gene's germline CDR1 is LGHDT and CDR2 YNNKEL (reference sequence). The ends were cut back, 0 bases at V and 7 bases at J, with 9 bases in the middle. This CDR3 is 13 amino acids long.

In its sample, this clonotype was seen a few times. J is TRBJ2-3 and V is TRBV6-1; TRBD2 is a possible D gene (6 bases). V shed 5 bases and J shed 1 base, with 13 bases lying between them. The CDR3 covers 15 residues. Looked up from germline, CDR1 is MNHNS and CDR2 is SASEGT. This CDR3 reads CASSRGAGRTDTQYF. In nucleotides, the CDR3 is TGTGCCAGCAGTCGCGGGGCCGGGCGCACAGATACGCAGTATTTT.

This clonotype was counted many times. The chain is built from TRBV12-3 or TRBV12-4 and TRBJ1-1; D is uncertain. Trimming stripped 7 bases from V and 1 base from J, with 13 bases between. The CDR3 has 14 amino acids. CDR3 region: CASTPLAANTEAFF. CDR3 sequence (DNA): TGTGCCAGCACCCCATTGGCGGCGAACACTGAAGCTTTCTTT.

At least ten counts were recorded for this clonotype. This rearrangement joins TRBV6-1 to TRBJ2-7; D unresolved. The germline gives CDR1 MNHNS, CDR2 SASEGT. This CDR3 region has 13 residues. Trimming shortened V by 7 bases and J by 4 bases, and 14 bases separated the two germline ends. CDR3 in amino acids: CASNYLQGYEQYF. DNA for the CDR3: TGTGCCAGCAACTACTTACAAGGATACGAGCAGTACTTC.

The sample holds many counts of this clonotype. This sequence joins TRBV29-1 and TRBJ2-7; D is ambiguous. Germline V gene data show CDR1 as SQVTM and CDR2 as ANQGSEA. Trimming took off 1 base at V and 8 bases at J, with 9 bases between the two ends. The CDR3 is 11 residues long. The CDR3 protein is CSVEARNQQYF. Here the CDR3 DNA reads TGCAGCGTTGAAGCGCGCAACCAGCAGTACTTC.

This clonotype appeared many times. V usage is TRBV20-1 and J usage is TRBJ2-1; TRBD2 matches 9 bases. V dropped 5 bases and J dropped 4; count of bases not matched to a gene: 9. There are 15 residues in the CDR3. Germline V gene data show CDR1 as DFQATT and CDR2 as SNEGSKA (reference sequence). DNA of the CDR3: TGCAGTGCTGAGATAGCGGGAGTGGGTTACAATGAGCAGTTCTTC. Translating gives CSAEIAGVGYNEQFF.

This clonotype was counted many times. The genes are TRBV6-6 and TRBJ1-2; D is unresolved. CDR1 is MNHNY, CDR2 SVGAGI, per germline (reference sequence). There are 13 residues in the CDR3. V was pared by 2 bases and J by 7 bases, with 11 bases between. CDR3 protein: CASSYATNLGYTF. Here the CDR3 DNA reads TGTGCCAGCAGTTACGCGACGAATCTTGGCTACACCTTC.

In its sample, this clonotype was seen a few times. The chain employs TRBV20-1 and TRBJ2-1, with 12 bases aligning to TRBD2. The CDR3 consists of 14 residues. V lost 1 base to trimming and J lost 8 bases; unmatched junction nucleotides: 3. CDR1 is DFQATT, CDR2 SNEGSKA, per germline (reference sequence). The CDR3 is CSARGTSGNDEQFF. CDR3 DNA: TGCAGTGCTAGAGGGACTAGCGGGAATGATGAGCAGTTCTTC.

This clonotype was counted only a few times. This rearrangement joins TRBV12-5 to TRBJ2-1; no firm D call. The ends were cut back, 0 bases at V and 9 bases at J, with 12 bases in the middle. CDR1 is LGHNT and CDR2 is FRNRAP in the germline V gene. The CDR3 length is 14 residues. The CDR3 sequence: CASGLVLIYGEQFF. CDR3 coding DNA: TGTGCTAGTGGTTTGGTATTAATTTATGGTGAGCAGTTCTTC.

This clonotype was picked up many times. The chain links TRBV12-3 or TRBV12-4 to TRBJ1-2; TRBD1 is a possible D gene (5 bases). V shed 5 bases and J shed 5 bases, with 15 bases lying between them. CDR3 length equals 14 residues. CDR3 sequence: CASSMGDGLYGYTF. CDR3 sequence (DNA): TGTGCCAGCAGTATGGGGGACGGTCTTTATGGCTACACCTTC.